This T cell receptor beta chain derives from a study of T cell changes during pregnancy in multiple sclerosis. Clones were sequenced by immunoSEQ multiplex PCR, and TCRdb holds only the in-frame ones, with some missing. The sample has 95,000 to 100,000 clones, just over 90% seen once. From germline, CDR1 is SQVTM and CDR2 ANQGSEA. The CDR3 length is 12 residues. V was shortened by 8 bases and J by 3 bases, with 12 bases between the two germline ends. The clonotype comes from a female donor in good health, enrolled as a control in a pregnancy study. This sequence joins TRBV29-1 and TRBJ2-3, with a possible D match to TRBD1 (5 bases). Sequences were derived from peripheral blood, sampled after pregnancy. CDR3 in DNA: TGCAGCATCTCAGGGATTACAGATACGCAGTATTTT. Residues: CSISGITDTQYF.